This T cell receptor beta chain was captured in a study of shared clonotypes between healthy human individuals. Study findings and constraints: It was expected that sequencing depth would affect clonotype sharing among donors. It was only blood that was sampled, and tissue repertoires likely differ. Rarefaction exposed incomplete sorted-subset sequencing despite large depth.

The repertoire was sequenced with immunoSEQ multiplex PCR; TCRdb's copy has only in-frame clones and lacks some. The repertoire holds a few hundred thousand clones, 65% seen once, with roughly 10% in the top ten. As for this clone: The antigen is not known.

Donors comprised healthy HIV-negative adults lacking recent acute infections or vaccinations. This CDR3 has 14 amino acids. The ends were cut back, 4 bases at V and 1 base at J, with 11 bases in the middle. Germline CDR1 reads SGHRS; CDR2 reads YFSETQ. The source is a man aged 30-40 years in good health. The J gene is TRBJ2-5, the V gene TRBV5-1, with a tentative D call TRBD2 (5 bases). Sequenced input: memory CD4+ T cells sorted from blood. The subset denotes: CD45RA-negative fraction. This CDR3 reads CASSSGQPQETQYF. DNA for the CDR3: TGCGCCAGCAGCAGCGGCCAACCCCAAGAGACCCAGTACTTC.